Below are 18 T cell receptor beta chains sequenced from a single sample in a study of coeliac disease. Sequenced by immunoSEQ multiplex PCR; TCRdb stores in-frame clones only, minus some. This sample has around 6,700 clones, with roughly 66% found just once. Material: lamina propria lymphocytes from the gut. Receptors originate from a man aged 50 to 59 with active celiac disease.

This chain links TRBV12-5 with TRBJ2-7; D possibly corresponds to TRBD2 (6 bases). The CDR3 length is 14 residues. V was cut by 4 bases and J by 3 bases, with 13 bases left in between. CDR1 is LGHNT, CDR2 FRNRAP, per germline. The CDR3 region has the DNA TGTGCTAGTGGTTCTGCGGGGTCAATCTACGAGCAGTACTTC. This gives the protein CASGSAGSIYEQYF. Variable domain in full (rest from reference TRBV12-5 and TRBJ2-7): DARVTQTPRHKVTEMGQEVTMRCQPILGHNTVFWYRQTMMQGLELLAYFRNRAPLDDSGMPKDRFSAEMPDATLATLKIQPSEPRDSAVYFCASGSAGSIYEQYFGPGTRLTVT.

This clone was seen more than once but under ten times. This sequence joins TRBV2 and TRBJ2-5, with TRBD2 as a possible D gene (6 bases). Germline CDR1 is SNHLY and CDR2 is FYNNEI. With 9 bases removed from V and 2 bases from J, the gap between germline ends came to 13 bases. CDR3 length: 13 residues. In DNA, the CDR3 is TGTGCCAGGCGGGACCCAACGCAAGAGACCCAGTACTTC. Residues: CARRDPTQETQYF.

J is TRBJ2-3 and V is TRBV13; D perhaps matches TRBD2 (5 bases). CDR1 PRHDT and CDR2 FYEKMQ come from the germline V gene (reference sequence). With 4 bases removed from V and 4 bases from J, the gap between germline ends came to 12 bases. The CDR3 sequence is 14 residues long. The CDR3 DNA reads TGTGCCAGCAGCTCGAACATGGGAGCAGATACGCAGTATTTT. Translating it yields CASSSNMGADTQYF. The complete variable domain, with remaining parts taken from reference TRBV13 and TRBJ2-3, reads AAGVIQSPRHLIKEKRETATLKCYPIPRHDTVYWYQQGPGQDPQFLISFYEKMQSDKGSIPDRFSAQQFSDYHSELNMSSLELGDSALYFCASSSNMGADTQYFGPGTRLTVL.

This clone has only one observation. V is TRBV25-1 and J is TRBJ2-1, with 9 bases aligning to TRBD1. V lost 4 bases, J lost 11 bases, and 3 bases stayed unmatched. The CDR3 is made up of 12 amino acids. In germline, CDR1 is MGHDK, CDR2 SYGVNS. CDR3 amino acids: CASSAGTGKQFF. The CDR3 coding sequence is TGTGCCAGCAGTGCCGGGACAGGGAAGCAGTTCTTC.

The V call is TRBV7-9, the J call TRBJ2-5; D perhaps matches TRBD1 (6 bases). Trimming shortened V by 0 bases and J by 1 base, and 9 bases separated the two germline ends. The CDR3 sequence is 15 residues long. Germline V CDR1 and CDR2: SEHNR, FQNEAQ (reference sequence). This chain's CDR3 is CASSLAWTVQETQYF. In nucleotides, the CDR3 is TGTGCCAGCAGCTTAGCTTGGACAGTCCAAGAGACCCAGTACTTC. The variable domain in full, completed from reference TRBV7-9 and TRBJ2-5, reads DTGVSQNPRHKITKRGQNVTFRCDPISEHNRLYWYRQTLGQGPEFLTYFQNEAQLEKSRLLSDRFSAERPKGSFSTLEIQRTEQGDSAMYLCASSLAWTVQETQYFGPGTRLLVL.

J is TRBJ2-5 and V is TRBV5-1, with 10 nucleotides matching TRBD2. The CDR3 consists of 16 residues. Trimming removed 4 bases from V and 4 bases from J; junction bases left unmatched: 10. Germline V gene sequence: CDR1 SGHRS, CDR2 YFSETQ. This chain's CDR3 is CASSPPERGGPETQYF. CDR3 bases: TGCGCCAGCAGCCCGCCTGAGCGGGGGGGCCCAGAGACCCAGTACTTC.

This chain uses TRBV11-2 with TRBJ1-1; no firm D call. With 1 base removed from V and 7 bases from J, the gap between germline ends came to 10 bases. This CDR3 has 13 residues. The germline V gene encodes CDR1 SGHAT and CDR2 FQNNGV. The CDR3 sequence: CASSLVSHFEAFF. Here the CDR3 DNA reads TGTGCCAGCAGCTTAGTGTCGCACTTTGAAGCTTTCTTT.

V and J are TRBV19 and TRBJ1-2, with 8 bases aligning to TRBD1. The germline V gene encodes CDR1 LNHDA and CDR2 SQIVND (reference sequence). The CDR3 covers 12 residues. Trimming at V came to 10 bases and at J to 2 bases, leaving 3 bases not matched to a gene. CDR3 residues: CATRDRNYGYTF. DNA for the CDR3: TGTGCCACTCGGGACAGGAACTATGGCTACACCTTC.

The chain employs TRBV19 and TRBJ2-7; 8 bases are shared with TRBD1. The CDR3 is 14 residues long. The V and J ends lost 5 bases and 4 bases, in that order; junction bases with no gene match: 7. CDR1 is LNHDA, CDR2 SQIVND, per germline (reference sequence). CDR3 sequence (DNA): TGTGCCAGTAGTCCCAGGACAGGGAAATACGAGCAGTACTTC. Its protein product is CASSPRTGKYEQYF.

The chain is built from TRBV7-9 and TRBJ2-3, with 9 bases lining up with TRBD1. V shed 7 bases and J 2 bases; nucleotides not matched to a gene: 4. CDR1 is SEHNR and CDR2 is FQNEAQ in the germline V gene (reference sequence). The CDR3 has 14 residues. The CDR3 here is CASNRDRVTDTQYF. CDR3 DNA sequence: TGTGCCAGCAACCGGGACAGGGTCACAGATACGCAGTATTTT. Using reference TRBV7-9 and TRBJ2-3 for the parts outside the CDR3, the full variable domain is DTGVSQNPRHKITKRGQNVTFRCDPISEHNRLYWYRQTLGQGPEFLTYFQNEAQLEKSRLLSDRFSAERPKGSFSTLEIQRTEQGDSAMYLCASNRDRVTDTQYFGPGTRLTVL.

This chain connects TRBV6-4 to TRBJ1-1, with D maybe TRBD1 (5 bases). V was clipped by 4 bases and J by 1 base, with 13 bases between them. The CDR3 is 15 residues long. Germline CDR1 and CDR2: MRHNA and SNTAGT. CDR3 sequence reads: CASSVGGAENTEAFF. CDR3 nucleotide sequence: TGTGCCAGCAGTGTGGGCGGGGCCGAGAACACTGAAGCTTTCTTT.

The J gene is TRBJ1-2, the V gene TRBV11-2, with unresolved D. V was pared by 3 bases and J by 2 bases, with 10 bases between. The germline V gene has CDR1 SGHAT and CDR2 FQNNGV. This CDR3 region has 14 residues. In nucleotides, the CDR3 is TGTGCCAGCAGCTTGTCTGACGGGAACTATGGCTACACCTTC. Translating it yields CASSLSDGNYGYTF. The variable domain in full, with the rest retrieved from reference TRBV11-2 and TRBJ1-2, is EAGVAQSPRYKIIEKRQSVAFWCNPISGHATLYWYQQILGQGPKLLIQFQNNGVVDDSQLPKDRFSAERLKGVDSTLKIQPAKLEDSAVYLCASSLSDGNYGYTFGSGTRLTVV.

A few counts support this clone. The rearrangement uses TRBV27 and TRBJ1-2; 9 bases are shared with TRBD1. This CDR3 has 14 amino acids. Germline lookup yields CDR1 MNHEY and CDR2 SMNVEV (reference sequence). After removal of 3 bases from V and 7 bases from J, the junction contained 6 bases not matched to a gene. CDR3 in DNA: TGTGCCAGCAGTTTCTACAGGGGGCTCCTTGGCTACACCTTC. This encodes CASSFYRGLLGYTF.

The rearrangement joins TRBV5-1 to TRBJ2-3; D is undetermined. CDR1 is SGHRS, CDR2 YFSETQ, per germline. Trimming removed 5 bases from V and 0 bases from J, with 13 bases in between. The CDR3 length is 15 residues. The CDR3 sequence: CASRPDSTSTDTQYF. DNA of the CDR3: TGCGCCAGCAGGCCCGACTCTACTAGCACAGATACGCAGTATTTT.

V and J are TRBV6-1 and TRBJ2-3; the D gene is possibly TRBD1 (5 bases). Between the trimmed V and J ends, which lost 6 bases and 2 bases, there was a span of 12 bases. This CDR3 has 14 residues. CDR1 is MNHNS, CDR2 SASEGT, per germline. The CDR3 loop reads CASRVSRVTDTQYF. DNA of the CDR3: TGTGCCAGCAGGGTAAGCAGGGTCACAGATACGCAGTATTTT.

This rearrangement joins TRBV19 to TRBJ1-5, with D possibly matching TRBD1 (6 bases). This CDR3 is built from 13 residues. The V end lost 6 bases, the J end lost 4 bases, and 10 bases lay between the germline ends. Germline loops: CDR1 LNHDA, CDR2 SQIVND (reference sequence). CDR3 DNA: TGTGCCAGTAGGACAGGCCGAAATCAGCCCCAGCATTTT. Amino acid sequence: CASRTGRNQPQHF.

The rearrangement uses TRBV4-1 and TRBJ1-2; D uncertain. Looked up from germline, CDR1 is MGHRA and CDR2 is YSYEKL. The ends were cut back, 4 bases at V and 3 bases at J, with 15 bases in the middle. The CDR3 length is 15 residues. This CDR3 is CASSRQTRPDYGYTF. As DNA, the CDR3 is TGCGCCAGCAGCCGTCAGACAAGACCAGACTATGGCTACACCTTC.

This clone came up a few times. The CDR3 DNA reads as TGTGCCAGCAGCGAAACAGGGTTCTACTCTGGAAACACCATATATTTT. Its protein is CASSETGFYSGNTIYF. The chain has TRBV5-4 and TRBJ1-3, with a weak D call TRBD1 (6 bases). Trimming stripped 4 bases from V and 0 bases from J, with 14 bases between. The CDR3 runs to 16 residues. Germline V gene data show CDR1 as SGHNT and CDR2 as YYREEE (reference sequence).